One and the same sample provided the 11 T cell receptor beta chains below, sequenced in a study of blood T cell repertoires in COVID-19. Assay used: immunoSEQ multiplex PCR; TCRdb lists only in-frame clones, some missing. The sample includes some 88,000 clones, 65% to 90% of them seen just once. Sequenced material: peripheral blood. These receptors were obtained from a man between 60 and 75 years old with acute or convalescent COVID-19.

V and J are TRBV30 and TRBJ1-3, with 7 bases lining up with TRBD1. Germline V lookup: CDR1 GTSNPN, CDR2 SVGIG (reference sequence). The length of the CDR3 is 15 residues. J lost 0 bases, V lost 2 bases, and 4 bases had no gene match. CDR3 in amino acids: CAWSRDSFSGNTIYF. In DNA, the CDR3 is TGTGCCTGGAGTAGGGACAGTTTCTCTGGAAACACCATATATTTT. Based on the CDR3 plus reference TRBV30 and TRBJ1-3, the full variable domain is SQTIHQWPATLVQPVGSPLSLECTVEGTSNPNLYWYRQAAGRGLQLLFYSVGIGQISSEVPQNLSASRPQDRQFILSSKKLLLSDSGFYLCAWSRDSFSGNTIYFGEGSWLTVV.

The chain has TRBV28 and TRBJ1-5; no clear D. V lost 5 bases, J lost 4 bases, and 3 bases lay in between. CDR3 size: 11 residues. Germline-derived CDR1 and CDR2 are MDHEN and SYDVKM. As DNA, the CDR3 is TGTGCCAGCAGTGTAAATCAGCCCCAGCATTTT. It yields the protein CASSVNQPQHF.

This chain links TRBV7-3 with TRBJ2-1, with a weak D call TRBD2 (6 bases). This CDR3 contains 13 residues. Germline CDR1 is SGHTA and CDR2 is FQGTGA. V lost 7 bases to trimming and J lost 4 bases, with 11 bases between them. The CDR3 region is CASKAGPYNEQFF. As DNA, the CDR3 is TGTGCCAGCAAGGCGGGGCCTTACAATGAGCAGTTCTTC.

J is TRBJ2-2 and V is TRBV18, with TRBD1 as a possible D gene (5 bases). CDR1 and CDR2 from the germline V gene are KGHSH and LQKENI. The V gene lost 5 bases and the J gene lost 6 bases, with 13 bases spanning the gap. The CDR3 has 14 amino acids. The CDR3 nucleotides are TGTGCCAGCTCAACGCAAATGGGGCCCGGGGAGCTGTTTTTT. Its translation: CASSTQMGPGELFF. The full variable domain, its missing parts supplied by reference TRBV18 and TRBJ2-2, is NAGVMQNPRHLVRRRGQEARLRCSPMKGHSHVYWYRQLPEEGLKFMVYLQKENIIDESGMPKERFSAEFPKEGPSILRIQQVVRGDSAAYFCASSTQMGPGELFFGEGSRLTVL.

The J gene is TRBJ1-2, the V gene TRBV27, with TRBD1 as a possible D gene (5 bases). Germline CDR1 and CDR2: MNHEY and SMNVEV (reference sequence). This CDR3 is built from 15 residues. Trimming cost V 0 bases and J 1 base, with 9 bases left between them. The CDR3 region has the DNA TGTGCCAGCAGTTTATCAGGGGCGATTAACTATGGCTACACCTTC. Its protein is CASSLSGAINYGYTF.

The V call is TRBV5-4, the J call TRBJ1-1; 8 nucleotides agree with TRBD1. From germline, CDR1 is SGHNT and CDR2 YYREEE (reference sequence). The J segment lost 3 bases and the V segment lost 3 bases, leaving 7 bases of the junction unmatched. CDR3 length: 15 amino acids. The CDR3 nucleotides read TGTGCCAGCAGCTCGACAGGGGTCGTAGACACTGAAGCTTTCTTT. Its translation is CASSSTGVVDTEAFF. Full variable domain (missing parts from reference TRBV5-4 and TRBJ1-1): ETGVTQSPTHLIKTRGQQVTLRCSSQSGHNTVSWYQQALGQGPQFIFQYYREEENGRGNFPPRFSGLQFPNYSSELNVNALELDDSALYLCASSSTGVVDTEAFFGQGTRLTVV.

This chain joins TRBV27 and TRBJ1-1; D is uncertain. V lost 2 bases and J 1 base, leaving 11 bases between the germline ends. The germline CDR1 and CDR2 sequences are MNHEY and SMNVEV (reference sequence). This CDR3 comprises 15 residues. The CDR3 coding sequence is TGTGCCAGCAGTTTAAGACCAGAGGGGAACACTGAAGCTTTCTTT. Protein: CASSLRPEGNTEAFF.

The DNA of the CDR3 is TGTGCCATCAGGGCGTTTTCAGGTCCTGGAAACACCATATATTTT. It is translated as CAIRAFSGPGNTIYF. V gene TRBV10-3 combines with J gene TRBJ1-3; D is undetermined. V shed 6 bases and J shed 2 bases, with 14 bases lying between them. Germline CDR1 is ENHRY and CDR2 is SYGVKD. The CDR3 is 15 amino acids.

This chain links TRBV6-5 with TRBJ1-6; D is possibly TRBD1 (5 bases). This CDR3 has 14 amino acids. V was cut by 8 bases and J by 8 bases, with 16 bases left in between. CDR1 is MNHEY, CDR2 SVGAGI, per germline. The CDR3, as DNA: TGTGCCAGCGCCCTAACAGGCTGGGATTCACCCCTCCACTTT. It is translated as CASALTGWDSPLHF.

This clone was observed once. V is TRBV9 and J is TRBJ1-1, with TRBD1 as a possible D gene (5 bases). CDR1 and CDR2 (germline): SGDLS, YYNGEE. Trimming stripped 4 bases from V and 1 base from J, with 8 bases between. This CDR3 contains 13 residues. This chain's CDR3 is CASSSRGNTEAFF. The CDR3 bases are TGTGCCAGCAGCTCAAGGGGGAACACTGAAGCTTTCTTT.

The chain carries TRBV19 and TRBJ1-5, with no clear D. Trimming took 4 bases from V and 2 from J, leaving 6 bases between them. Per germline, CDR1 LNHDA and CDR2 SQIVND (reference sequence). The CDR3 totals 13 residues. In nucleotides, the CDR3 is TGTGCCAGTAGTAGGGCAGGCAATCAGCCCCAGCATTTT. Translation: CASSRAGNQPQHF.